The sample holds a few counts of the clone carrying this TCR beta chain. Time point meaning: persistent/refractory GD, antithyroid drugs over 5 years with positive TRAb. From PBMCs, RNA was extracted and then used to make the TCR library. Clinicians diagnosed Graves' disease using American Thyroid Association guidelines. In this cohort, patients came from an endocrinology department located in Xi'an, China. EDTA tubes received approximately 10 milliliters of collected peripheral blood. The TCR beta library used iRepertoire HTBI primers with Arm-PCR amplification of CDR3. One entry per CDR3 protein results from TCRdb running MiXCR on the multiplex PCR reads. The sample holds a few hundred thousand distinct CDR3 sequences, roughly 25% seen once. This sample was included in a study of regulatory T cells in long-lasting Graves disease. The CDR3 length is 15 residues. Germline CDR1 SGHRS, CDR2 YFSETQ. The ends lost 4 bases at V and 2 bases at J; junction bases unmatched: 6.

The sequences come from peripheral blood mononuclear cells (PBMCs), collected when the disease was refractory, from a patient treated with antithyroid drugs. The chain has TRBV5-1 and TRBJ1-1; 9 bases agree with TRBD1. The receptor was derived from a woman in her thirties or forties with Graves disease. The chain's CDR3 is CASSPAQGANTEAFF. In nucleotides, the CDR3 is TGCGCCAGCAGCCCTGCACAGGGGGCTAACACTGAAGCTTTCTTT.